The next 31 T cell receptor beta chains were all read from a single sample in a study of radiation and T cells in renal cell carcinoma. Measured with immunoSEQ multiplex PCR; TCRdb has only the in-frame clones, and not every one. The repertoire consists of 150,000 to 160,000 clones, with around 90% occurring once and the leading ten covering over 10%. Time point: blood 2 weeks post-SBRT. Treatment specified: 15 Gy SBRT to primary tumor, nephrectomy 4 weeks later. This specimen was blood, taken from a patient whose treatment included radiotherapy and nephrectomy. Receptor source: a woman aged 50 to 65 with renal cell carcinoma.

This rearrangement joins TRBV7-2 to TRBJ1-2, with a possible D match to TRBD1 (5 bases). Trimming removed 0 bases from V and 4 bases from J, with 9 bases in between. The CDR3 sequence is 14 residues long. The germline V gene encodes CDR1 SGHTA and CDR2 FQGNSA. This CDR3 reads CASSLAGAGYGYTF. CDR3 nucleotide sequence: TGTGCCAGCAGCTTAGCAGGGGCTGGCTATGGCTACACCTTC.

The V and J genes are TRBV6-1 and TRBJ2-1; 8 nucleotides agree with TRBD2. The CDR3 totals 14 residues. The germline gives CDR1 MNHNS, CDR2 SASEGT. After removal of 10 bases from V and 7 bases from J, the junction contained 12 bases not matched to a gene. CDR3 protein: CATRLAGGRNEQFF. CDR3 coding DNA: TGTGCCACCAGGCTGGCGGGGGGCAGGAATGAGCAGTTCTTC.

This chain joins TRBV6-1 and TRBJ1-1; weak D call: TRBD1 (5 bases). Between the trimmed V and J ends, which lost 2 bases and 5 bases, there was a span of 12 bases. The germline V gene encodes CDR1 MNHNS and CDR2 SASEGT. CDR3 size: 14 residues. CDR3 loop: CASSELGRETEAFF. DNA for the CDR3: TGTGCCAGCAGTGAACTGGGGCGGGAAACTGAAGCTTTCTTT.

The chain has TRBV2 and TRBJ2-5, with TRBD2 as a possible D gene (5 bases). Trimming shortened V by 1 base and J by 7 bases, and 13 bases separated the two germline ends. Germline CDR1 reads SNHLY; CDR2 reads FYNNEI. CDR3 size: 14 residues. For the CDR3, the DNA is TGTGCCAGCAGTGAAGAGGCTAGCCTTACGACCCAGTACTTC. Its protein is CASSEEASLTTQYF.

This rearrangement joins TRBV29-1 to TRBJ1-2; D not resolved. This CDR3 contains 13 residues. The germline V and J ends were trimmed by 0 bases and 8 bases, with 13 bases remaining between them. Germline lookup yields CDR1 SQVTM and CDR2 ANQGSEA. DNA for the CDR3: TGCAGCGTTGAAGATAGGTCATCGAACGGCTACACCTTC. This codes for CSVEDRSSNGYTF. The full variable domain, in which reference TRBV29-1 and TRBJ1-2 provide the parts outside the CDR3, is SAVISQKPSRDICQRGTSLTIQCQVDSQVTMMFWYRQQPGQSLTLIATANQGSEATYESGFVIDKFPISRPNLTFSTLTVSNMSPEDSSIYLCSVEDRSSNGYTFGSGTRLTVV.

The chain employs TRBV4-3 and TRBJ1-1; D is possibly TRBD1 (5 bases). CDR1 and CDR2 from the germline V gene are LGHNA and YSLEER. Trimming shortened V by 4 bases and J by 1 base, and 16 bases separated the two germline ends. The CDR3 sequence is 16 residues long. The CDR3 DNA reads TGCGCCAGCAGCCCTCGACCGGGACCGAGGAACACTGAAGCTTTCTTT. This sequence encodes CASSPRPGPRNTEAFF.

The V call is TRBV19, the J call TRBJ2-7; 12 nucleotides agree with TRBD1. The germline V gene encodes CDR1 LNHDA and CDR2 SQIVND (reference sequence). J gave up 4 bases and V 4 bases, and 8 bases lay outside the gene matches. The CDR3 sequence is 16 residues long. As DNA, the CDR3 is TGTGCCAGTAGTACCAGGGACAGGGGGCGCAGATACGAGCAGTACTTC. It specifies CASSTRDRGRRYEQYF. Drawing the rest from reference TRBV19 and TRBJ2-7, the complete variable domain is DGGITQSPKYLFRKEGQNVTLSCEQNLNHDAMYWYRQDPGQGLRLIYYSQIVNDFQKGDIAEGYSVSREKKESFPLTVTSAQKNPTAFYLCASSTRDRGRRYEQYFGPGTRLTVT.

The chain recombines TRBV6-1 with TRBJ2-3; a possible D gene is TRBD2 (6 bases). V shed 2 bases and J shed 6 bases, with 12 bases lying between them. This CDR3 is 14 amino acids long. Germline CDR1 reads MNHNS; CDR2 reads SASEGT. The CDR3 DNA reads TGTGCCAGCAGTGAACAGGAGGGATCGGATACGCAGTATTTT. Translating it yields CASSEQEGSDTQYF.

The chain joins TRBV2 to TRBJ1-6, with unresolved D. Trimming took off 6 bases at V and 8 bases at J, with 14 bases between the two ends. The CDR3 is made up of 14 amino acids. Germline lookup yields CDR1 SNHLY and CDR2 FYNNEI. The CDR3 region has the DNA TGTGCCAGCAGAACGGACGGGGATTATTCACCCCTCCACTTT. It specifies CASRTDGDYSPLHF.

This rearrangement joins TRBV5-1 to TRBJ2-2; D is possibly TRBD1 or TRBD2 (5 bases each). Trimming removed 6 bases from V and 4 bases from J, with 16 bases in between. From germline, CDR1 is SGHRS and CDR2 YFSETQ. The CDR3 runs 15 residues. The CDR3 nucleotides read TGCGCCAGCAAATTAACCCCCGGGGCCACCGGGGAGCTGTTTTTT. It yields the protein CASKLTPGATGELFF.

The chain is built from TRBV7-8 and TRBJ2-3; 7 nucleotides line up with TRBD2. After removal of 5 bases from V and 2 bases from J, the junction contained 13 bases not matched to a gene. CDR3 length: 17 amino acids. CDR1 and CDR2 from the germline V gene are SGHVS and FQNEAQ. The DNA for the CDR3 is TGTGCCAGCAGCGCCGGGGCTAGCGGTCGGGTCACAGATACGCAGTATTTT. This codes for CASSAGASGRVTDTQYF.

The chain employs TRBV29-1 and TRBJ2-3; D is undetermined. Germline loops: CDR1 SQVTM, CDR2 ANQGSEA. The CDR3 is 11 amino acids. The V gene lost 4 bases and the J gene lost 5 bases, with 7 bases spanning the gap. CDR3 residues: CSVGVGDTQYF. CDR3 nucleotides: TGCAGCGTTGGAGTTGGAGATACGCAGTATTTT.

The chain recombines TRBV5-4 with TRBJ1-2, with TRBD1 as a possible D gene (5 bases). The ends were cut back, 4 bases at V and 4 bases at J, with 20 bases in the middle. Germline lookup yields CDR1 SGHNT and CDR2 YYREEE (reference sequence). The CDR3 has 16 residues. DNA for the CDR3: TGTGCCAGCAGCCCCCTCGGGGGATTGGGGTTCTATGGCTACACCTTC. Translation: CASSPLGGLGFYGYTF.

This clone was seen many times. The chain combines TRBV30 with TRBJ2-6, with a weak D call TRBD1 (6 bases). The CDR3 sequence is 15 residues long. Germline V lookup: CDR1 GTSNPN, CDR2 SVGIG (reference sequence). Trimming stripped 2 bases from V and 4 bases from J, with 12 bases between. Here the CDR3 DNA reads TGTGCCTGGAGTAAAGCAGGGGACGGGGCCAACGTCCTGACTTTC. Amino acids: CAWSKAGDGANVLTF.

This sequence joins TRBV7-8 and TRBJ1-3; D possibly corresponds to TRBD1 (5 bases). This CDR3 is 19 amino acids long. CDR1 SGHVS and CDR2 FQNEAQ come from the germline V gene. Trimming shortened V by 3 bases and J by 0 bases, and 21 bases separated the two germline ends. The DNA for the CDR3 is TGTGCCAGCAGCTTCACACCCGGGCAGGGTCCTGTCTCTGGAAACACCATATATTTT. Protein: CASSFTPGQGPVSGNTIYF.

The CDR3 loop is CASSQVPGDYEQYF. The CDR3 DNA reads TGCGCCAGCAGCCAAGTCCCGGGAGACTACGAGCAGTACTTC. This chain uses TRBV4-1 with TRBJ2-7; TRBD2 is a possible D gene (6 bases). The germline CDR1 and CDR2 sequences are MGHRA and YSYEKL. V dropped 1 base and J dropped 3 bases, with 10 bases sitting between them. This CDR3 is built from 14 residues.

The chain uses TRBV4-2 and TRBJ1-6; 9 nucleotides align to TRBD1. V was clipped by 0 bases and J by 11 bases; unmatched bases: 8. Looked up from germline, CDR1 is LGHNA and CDR2 is YNFKEQ. The CDR3 runs 16 residues. CDR3 sequence (DNA): TGTGCCAGCAGCCAAGATACAGGGGGCGCGGTTGCACCCCTCCACTTT. Protein product: CASSQDTGGAVAPLHF.

The V call is TRBV7-6, the J call TRBJ2-3, with 11 positions matching TRBD2. The CDR3 covers 16 residues. Per the germline V gene, CDR1 is SGHVS and CDR2 is FNYEAQ. Losses at the gene ends were 3 bases for V and 5 bases for J; bases not matched to a gene: 7. The CDR3 loop reads CASSFGLAGGKDTQYF. CDR3 sequence (DNA): TGTGCCAGCAGCTTCGGTCTAGCGGGGGGCAAAGATACGCAGTATTTT.

This rearrangement joins TRBV5-1 to TRBJ2-1; D unresolved. Per germline, CDR1 SGHRS and CDR2 YFSETQ. Between the trimmed V and J ends, which lost 1 base and 1 base, there was a span of 9 bases. The CDR3 has 15 amino acids. The chain's CDR3 is CASSLTETSYNEQFF. CDR3 nucleotides: TGCGCCAGCAGCTTGACTGAAACATCCTACAATGAGCAGTTCTTC.

The chain carries TRBV5-6 and TRBJ1-4, with TRBD1 as a possible D gene (5 bases). The CDR3 consists of 14 residues. In germline, CDR1 is SGHDT, CDR2 YYEEEE. The V end was cut by 5 bases, the J end by 6 bases, with 14 bases between. For the CDR3, the DNA is TGTGCCAGCAGTATCTTTCAGGGAGATGAAAAACTGTTTTTT. This gives the protein CASSIFQGDEKLFF.

This clone occurred once. The V and J genes are TRBV5-1 and TRBJ2-2, with TRBD2 matching 8 bases. The CDR3 is 16 amino acids. V was pared by 0 bases and J by 4 bases, with 5 bases of the junction left unmatched. Per the germline V gene, CDR1 is SGHRS and CDR2 is YFSETQ. Here the CDR3 DNA reads TGCGCCAGCAGCTTGGCGTTAGCGGGGACCACCGGGGAGCTGTTTTTT. Protein: CASSLALAGTTGELFF. Full variable domain (outside the CDR3, taken from reference TRBV5-1 and TRBJ2-2): KAGVTQTPRYLIKTRGQQVTLSCSPISGHRSVSWYQQTPGQGLQFLFEYFSETQRNKGNFPGRFSGRQFSNSRSEMNVSTLELGDSALYLCASSLALAGTTGELFFGEGSRLTVL.

V usage is TRBV18 and J usage is TRBJ1-5, with D uncertain. Germline values: CDR1 KGHSH, CDR2 LQKENI. Between the trimmed V and J ends, which lost 2 bases and 6 bases, there was a span of 8 bases. The CDR3 contains 13 residues. For the CDR3, the DNA is TGTGCCAGCTCACCATCGGGCAGTCAGCCCCAGCATTTT. Translation: CASSPSGSQPQHF. The variable domain in full, completed from reference TRBV18 and TRBJ1-5, reads NAGVMQNPRHLVRRRGQEARLRCSPMKGHSHVYWYRQLPEEGLKFMVYLQKENIIDESGMPKERFSAEFPKEGPSILRIQQVVRGDSAAYFCASSPSGSQPQHFGDGTRLSIL.

The gene calls are TRBV25-1 and TRBJ2-6; the D is unclear. Germline lookup yields CDR1 MGHDK and CDR2 SYGVNS. Deletions cut 3 bases from V and 1 base from J, with 13 bases between. The CDR3 runs to 17 residues. The CDR3 DNA follows: TGTGCCAGCAGTGAGCCCTTCGGAGCTTCTGGGGCCAACGTCCTGACTTTC. It encodes CASSEPFGASGANVLTF.

The sample holds one count of this clone. The rearrangement joins TRBV10-1 to TRBJ1-2, with 7 bases fitting TRBD1. V lost 2 bases and J lost 8; bases outside the gene matches: 20. Germline loops: CDR1 WNHNN, CDR2 SYGVQD (reference sequence). The CDR3 has 18 residues. The CDR3 region has the DNA TGCGCCAGCAGTGAGCGGCGGGACAGCCTCGATTGGGTGTGCGGCTACACCTTC. Translated: CASSERRDSLDWVCGYTF.

A word on this clone: Other DNA sequences in this sample translate to the same CDR3. This chain uses TRBV7-2 with TRBJ1-1; D gene uncertain. The ends were cut back, 1 base at V and 7 bases at J, with 4 bases in the middle. Germline CDR1 is SGHTA and CDR2 is FQGNSA. This CDR3 spans 11 amino acids. CDR3 sequence: CASSLDSEAFF. CDR3 in DNA: TGTGCCAGCAGCTTAGATAGTGAAGCTTTCTTT.

With regard to this clone: The identical CDR3 is also encoded by other nucleotide sequences in the sample. The V call is TRBV9, the J call TRBJ2-3; TRBD2 is a possible D gene (5 bases). Trimming took 4 bases from V and 3 from J, leaving 18 bases between them. The CDR3 is 16 residues long. CDR1 and CDR2 (germline): SGDLS, YYNGEE. The CDR3 here is CASSPRTGRTTDTQYF. CDR3 nucleotides: TGTGCCAGCAGCCCACGGACGGGCAGGACTACAGATACGCAGTATTTT.

The count of this clone is one. The chain combines TRBV15 with TRBJ1-2; no clear D gene. This CDR3 is 13 amino acids long. Germline-derived CDR1 and CDR2 are LNHNV and YYDKDF (reference sequence). V shed 1 base and J shed 4 bases, with 7 bases lying between them. The CDR3 bases are TGTGCCACCAGCAGAGCTACAGTCTATGGCTACACCTTC. Translated, it gives CATSRATVYGYTF. Using reference TRBV15 and TRBJ1-2 for the parts outside the CDR3, the full variable domain is DAMVIQNPRYQVTQFGKPVTLSCSQTLNHNVMYWYQQKSSQAPKLLFHYYDKDFNNEADTPDNFQSRRPNTSFCFLDIRSPGLGDTAMYLCATSRATVYGYTFGSGTRLTVV.

The chain has TRBV7-2 and TRBJ2-7; D is unresolved. V lost 3 bases, J lost 2 bases, and 11 bases lay in between. The CDR3 has 14 amino acids. Germline V lookup: CDR1 SGHTA, CDR2 FQGNSA. The CDR3 protein is CASSFHPGTYEQYF. As DNA, the CDR3 is TGTGCCAGCAGCTTCCATCCTGGGACCTACGAGCAGTACTTC.

This chain links TRBV7-3 with TRBJ1-6, with D uncertain. This CDR3 comprises 14 residues. V lost 4 bases and J 9 bases, leaving 13 bases between the germline ends. Germline assignment: CDR1 SGHTA and CDR2 FQGTGA. This CDR3 is CASSSGILGSPLHF. In DNA, the CDR3 is TGTGCCAGCAGCTCCGGGATATTGGGTTCACCCCTCCACTTT.

The chain combines TRBV5-4 with TRBJ2-3; D gene uncertain. The V and J ends lost 6 bases and 4 bases respectively, with 6 bases between them. This CDR3 is built from 11 residues. In germline, CDR1 is SGHNT, CDR2 YYREEE (reference sequence). In DNA form, the CDR3 reads TGTGCCAGCATATTGGCAGATACGCAGTATTTT. This sequence encodes CASILADTQYF.

This chain connects TRBV19 to TRBJ1-4; D unresolved. Trimming cost V 11 bases and J 3 bases, with 13 bases left between them. This CDR3 is 13 amino acids long. The germline V gene has CDR1 LNHDA and CDR2 SQIVND (reference sequence). CDR3 DNA sequence: TGTGCCGCCCGCAGCCAAGCTAATGAAAAACTGTTTTTT. Protein product: CAARSQANEKLFF.